This T cell receptor (beta chain) derives from a study of cytomegalovirus exposure and HLA in healthy donors. At the level of the study: Within the Caucasian-associated ancestry cluster were 81% of the approximately 400 genotyped donors.

Both 60 Vbeta primers and 13 Jbeta primers went into the PCR. Some clones are missing from TCRdb's copy, which holds only in-frame ones; the method was immunoSEQ multiplex PCR. The data hold about 280,000 clones, with around nine tenths observed a single time. Sequencing input: PBMCs. This receptor was identified in a young woman in good health and CMV-seronegative.

CDR3 sequence (DNA): TGTGCCAGCAGCAATCCGGGACTAGGCCCTTTCTACGAGCAGTACTTC. Its protein product is CASSNPGLGPFYEQYF. The genes are TRBV5-4 and TRBJ2-7, with 8 bases aligning to TRBD2. V lost 4 bases to trimming and J lost 3 bases; unmatched junction nucleotides: 12. Germline V gene data show CDR1 as SGHNT and CDR2 as YYREEE (reference sequence). This CDR3 is 16 amino acids long. The full variable domain, with the rest looked up from reference TRBV5-4 and TRBJ2-7, is ETGVTQSPTHLIKTRGQQVTLRCSSQSGHNTVSWYQQALGQGPQFIFQYYREEENGRGNFPPRFSGLQFPNYSSELNVNALELDDSALYLCASSNPGLGPFYEQYFGPGTRLTVT.